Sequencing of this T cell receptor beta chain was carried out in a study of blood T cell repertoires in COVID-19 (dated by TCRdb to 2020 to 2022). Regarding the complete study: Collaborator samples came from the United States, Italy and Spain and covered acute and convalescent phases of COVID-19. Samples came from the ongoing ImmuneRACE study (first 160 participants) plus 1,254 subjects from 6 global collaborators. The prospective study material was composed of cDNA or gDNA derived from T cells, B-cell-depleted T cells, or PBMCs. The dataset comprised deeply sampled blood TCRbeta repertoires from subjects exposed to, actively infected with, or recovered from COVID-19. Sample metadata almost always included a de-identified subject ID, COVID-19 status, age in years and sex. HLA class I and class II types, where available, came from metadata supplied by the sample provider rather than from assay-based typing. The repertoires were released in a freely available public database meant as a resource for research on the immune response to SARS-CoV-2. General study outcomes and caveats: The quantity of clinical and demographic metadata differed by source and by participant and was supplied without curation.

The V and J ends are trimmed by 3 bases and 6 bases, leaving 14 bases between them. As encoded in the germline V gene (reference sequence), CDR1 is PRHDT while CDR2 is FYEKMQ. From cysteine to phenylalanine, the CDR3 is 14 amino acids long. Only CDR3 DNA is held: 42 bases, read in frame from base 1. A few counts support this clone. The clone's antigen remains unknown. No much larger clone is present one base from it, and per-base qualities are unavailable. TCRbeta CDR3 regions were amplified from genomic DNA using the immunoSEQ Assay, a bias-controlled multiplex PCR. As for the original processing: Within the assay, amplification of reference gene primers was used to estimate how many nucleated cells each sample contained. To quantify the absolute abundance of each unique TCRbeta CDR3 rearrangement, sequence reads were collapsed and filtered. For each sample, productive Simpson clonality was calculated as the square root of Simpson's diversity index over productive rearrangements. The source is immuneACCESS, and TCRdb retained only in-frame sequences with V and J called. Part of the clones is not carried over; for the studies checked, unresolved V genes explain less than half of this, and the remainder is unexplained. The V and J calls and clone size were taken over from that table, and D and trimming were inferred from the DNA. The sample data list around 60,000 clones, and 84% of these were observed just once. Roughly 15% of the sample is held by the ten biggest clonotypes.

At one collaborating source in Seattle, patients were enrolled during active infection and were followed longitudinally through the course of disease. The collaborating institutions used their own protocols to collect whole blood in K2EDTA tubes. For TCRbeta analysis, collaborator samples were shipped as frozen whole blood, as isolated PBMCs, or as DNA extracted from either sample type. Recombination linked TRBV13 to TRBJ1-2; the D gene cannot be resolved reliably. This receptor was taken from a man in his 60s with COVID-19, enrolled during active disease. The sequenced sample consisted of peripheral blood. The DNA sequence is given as TGTGCCAGCAGCTTGTCCAGAGCGTTTGATGGCTACACCTTC. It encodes CASSLSRAFDGYTF.